Listed here are 21 T cell receptor beta chains from one sample, sequenced in a study of cytomegalovirus exposure and HLA in healthy donors. Vbeta (60) and Jbeta (13) primers were used in the PCR. Sequencing used immunoSEQ multiplex PCR; TCRdb keeps in-frame clones, though not all of them. In the table there are about 190,000 clones, over 70% of which are singletons. Sequencing was carried out using PBMCs. Receptor source: a man between 50 and 59 years old in good health and CMV-seronegative.

The J gene is TRBJ2-4, the V gene TRBV7-2; tentatively, D is TRBD1 (6 bases). CDR3 length equals 14 residues. V was clipped by 8 bases and J by 0 bases, with 11 bases between them. Per germline, CDR1 SGHTA and CDR2 FQGNSA. The DNA for the CDR3 is TGTGCCAGCGGACACAGGGAAGCCAAAAACATTCAGTACTTC. It encodes CASGHREAKNIQYF.

This clone was picked up a small number of times. A junction boundary mismatches the germline segment, possibly from a read error. V usage is TRBV7-9 and J usage is TRBJ1-2; D unresolved. This CDR3 is built from 15 residues. Germline V gene lookup returns CDR1 SEHNR and CDR2 FQNEAQ (reference sequence). The CDR3 here is CSSSLDLWGSGGYTF. The CDR3 coding sequence is TGTTCCAGCAGCTTAGACCTATGGGGATCGGGGGGCTACACCTTC.

The chain uses TRBV29-1 and TRBJ1-2; tentative D call: TRBD1 (5 bases). This CDR3 is built from 13 residues. Germline CDR1 reads SQVTM; CDR2 reads ANQGSEA. V gave up 3 bases and J gave up 6 bases, with 14 bases separating them. This CDR3 reads CSVDLAGVNGYTF. CDR3 DNA sequence: TGCAGCGTTGACTTGGCGGGGGTTAATGGCTACACCTTC.

V usage is TRBV6-5 and J usage is TRBJ1-2; D may be TRBD1 (5 bases). The CDR3 consists of 15 residues. Trimming took 6 bases from V and 0 from J, leaving 14 bases between them. Per germline, CDR1 MNHEY and CDR2 SVGAGI. CDR3 DNA sequence: TGTGCCAGCAGCGGGGGACCGTATACTAACTATGGCTACACCTTC. This gives the protein CASSGGPYTNYGYTF.

The J gene is TRBJ1-1, the V gene TRBV5-1, with 8 positions matching TRBD1. The germline CDR1 and CDR2 sequences are SGHRS and YFSETQ. The CDR3 totals 14 residues. The trim removed 4 bases at V and 5 bases at J, leaving 7 bases unmatched. The CDR3 DNA sequence: TGCGCCAGCAGCGCCCCAGGGGGCCGGACTGAAGCTTTCTTT. It yields the protein CASSAPGGRTEAFF. The full variable domain, in which reference TRBV5-1 and TRBJ1-1 provide the parts outside the CDR3, is KAGVTQTPRYLIKTRGQQVTLSCSPISGHRSVSWYQQTPGQGLQFLFEYFSETQRNKGNFPGRFSGRQFSNSRSEMNVSTLELGDSALYLCASSAPGGRTEAFFGQGTRLTVV.

V gene TRBV5-1 combines with J gene TRBJ2-1; the D gene is possibly TRBD2 (6 bases). V lost 4 bases to trimming and J lost 8 bases, with 22 bases between them. This CDR3 has 16 residues. Germline-derived CDR1 and CDR2 are SGHRS and YFSETQ. The CDR3 sequence: CASSPQGREEVDEQFF. CDR3 bases: TGCGCCAGCAGCCCCCAGGGCAGGGAGGAGGTAGATGAGCAGTTCTTC.

This clone has a handful of counts. Other DNA sequences in the sample encode the same CDR3. This sequence joins TRBV7-9 and TRBJ1-5, with TRBD1 matching 10 bases. Germline CDR1 is SEHNR and CDR2 is FQNEAQ (reference sequence). The junction had 2 bases not matched to a gene; V was cut back by 5 bases and J by 4 bases. The CDR3 extends over 14 amino acids. The CDR3 protein is CASSQDRGNQPQHF. CDR3 in DNA: TGTGCCAGCAGCCAGGACAGGGGGAATCAGCCCCAGCATTTT.

This chain links TRBV7-9 with TRBJ2-1; D ambiguous. Trimming left V 3 bases short and J 9 bases short, with 6 bases between. This CDR3 comprises 11 residues. CDR1 SEHNR and CDR2 FQNEAQ come from the germline V gene (reference sequence). The CDR3 DNA reads TGTGCCAGCAGCTTCCCCGGTGAGCAGTTCTTC. Protein product: CASSFPGEQFF.

The rearrangement joins TRBV7-2 to TRBJ2-7; D is possibly TRBD1 (7 bases). The CDR3 loop spans 13 amino acids. Trimming cost V 9 bases and J 0 bases, with 12 bases left between them. The germline gives CDR1 SGHTA, CDR2 FQGNSA. The chain's CDR3 is CARGGQLSYEQYF. The DNA of the CDR3 is TGTGCCAGGGGGGGACAGCTCTCCTACGAGCAGTACTTC.

V usage is TRBV5-1 and J usage is TRBJ2-2; D not certain. The CDR3 sequence is 13 residues long. Germline CDR1 SGHRS, CDR2 YFSETQ. V lost 1 base and J 4 bases, leaving 5 bases between the germline ends. The CDR3 loop reads CASSLFVTGELFF. CDR3 sequence (DNA): TGCGCCAGCAGCTTGTTCGTCACCGGGGAGCTGTTTTTT.

The chain recombines TRBV18 with TRBJ2-5, with D uncertain. Germline lookup yields CDR1 KGHSH and CDR2 LQKENI. The CDR3 extends over 13 amino acids. Trimming cost V 3 bases and J 1 base, with 6 bases left between them. CDR3: CASSPNSQETQYF. As DNA, the CDR3 is TGTGCCAGCTCACCCAACTCCCAAGAGACCCAGTACTTC.

The rearrangement joins TRBV7-2 to TRBJ1-2; D not certain. This CDR3 spans 12 amino acids. Germline V gene sequence: CDR1 SGHTA, CDR2 FQGNSA. V lost 4 bases, J lost 8 bases, and 11 bases lay in between. The CDR3 region is CASSSGVVGYTF. CDR3 in DNA: TGTGCCAGCAGCTCCGGGGTGGTAGGCTACACCTTC.

This clone was seen a few times. This chain connects TRBV7-6 to TRBJ2-7; D is unresolved. Germline V lookup: CDR1 SGHVS, CDR2 FNYEAQ. V was shortened by 5 bases and J by 2 bases, with 10 bases between the two germline ends. The CDR3 is made up of 13 amino acids. The CDR3 is CASSPYAAYEQYF. CDR3 bases: TGTGCCAGCAGCCCCTACGCGGCCTACGAGCAGTACTTC. The complete variable domain, with remaining parts taken from reference TRBV7-6 and TRBJ2-7, reads GAGVSQSPRYKVTKRGQDVALRCDPISGHVSLYWYRQALGQGPEFLTYFNYEAQQDKSGLPNDRFSAERPEGSISTLTIQRTEQRDSAMYRCASSPYAAYEQYFGPGTRLTVT.

The rearrangement links TRBV6-5 to TRBJ1-2; D is uncertain. The CDR3 is 13 amino acids. V was pared by 6 bases and J by 7 bases, with 15 bases between. Germline CDR1 is MNHEY and CDR2 is SVGAGI. CDR3 loop: CASRTEGFRGYTF. DNA of the CDR3: TGTGCCAGCAGGACGGAGGGATTTCGTGGCTACACCTTC.

The rearrangement links TRBV5-1 to TRBJ2-7; 8 positions match TRBD1. CDR3 length equals 14 residues. Germline V gene sequence: CDR1 SGHRS, CDR2 YFSETQ. Trimming took 4 bases from V and 3 from J; bases not matched to a gene: 6. This CDR3 is CASSTRQGIYEQYF. The CDR3 DNA reads as TGCGCCAGCAGCACCCGACAGGGGATCTACGAGCAGTACTTC.

This chain joins TRBV7-2 and TRBJ1-2; 7 bases align to TRBD1. CDR3 length equals 14 residues. V lost 4 bases, J lost 2 bases, and 4 bases stayed unmatched. Germline assignment: CDR1 SGHTA and CDR2 FQGNSA. The CDR3 loop reads CASSSRTGNYGYTF. The CDR3 nucleotides are TGTGCCAGCAGCTCCCGGACAGGAAACTATGGCTACACCTTC.

V gene TRBV6-4 combines with J gene TRBJ1-6; possibly TRBD1 for D (6 bases). The V gene's germline CDR1 is MRHNA and CDR2 SNTAGT. Trimming took off 3 bases at V and 10 bases at J, with 16 bases between the two ends. The CDR3 spans 15 residues. The CDR3 here is CASSEGAGEGSPLHF. CDR3 coding DNA: TGTGCCAGCAGTGAAGGAGCAGGGGAGGGCTCACCCCTCCACTTT.

The chain is built from TRBV30 and TRBJ2-2, with D tentatively TRBD2 (5 bases). Per germline, CDR1 GTSNPN and CDR2 SVGIG (reference sequence). This CDR3 comprises 15 residues. V lost 3 bases and J 5 bases, leaving 16 bases between the germline ends. The chain's CDR3 is CAWSLGGGRTGELFF. The CDR3 coding sequence is TGTGCCTGGAGCCTAGGTGGAGGAAGGACCGGGGAGCTGTTTTTT.

The chain couples TRBV27 to TRBJ2-4; 7 positions match TRBD1. Germline V gives CDR1 MNHEY, CDR2 SMNVEV (reference sequence). The CDR3 contains 17 residues. The ends lost 4 bases at V and 3 bases at J; junction bases unmatched: 12. The CDR3: CASSSHAGAGGKNIQYF. The CDR3 region has the DNA TGTGCCAGCAGTTCACACGCAGGGGCAGGGGGCAAAAACATTCAGTACTTC.

The V and J genes are TRBV7-2 and TRBJ2-1, with 7 nucleotides matching TRBD2. The CDR3 is 14 residues long. Germline CDR1 reads SGHTA; CDR2 reads FQGNSA. The V gene end was trimmed by 8 bases and the J gene end by 2 bases; junction bases not matched to a gene: 6. In DNA form, the CDR3 reads TGTGCCAGCGGGTCCGCGGGGGCCTACAATGAGCAGTTCTTC. It codes for CASGSAGAYNEQFF.

V is TRBV11-2 and J is TRBJ2-5, with 12 bases lining up with TRBD2. Germline V gives CDR1 SGHAT, CDR2 FQNNGV. The CDR3 contains 19 residues. J gave up 4 bases and V 0 bases, and 12 bases lay outside the gene matches. The CDR3 here is CASSLDLAGGQGPRETQYF. The CDR3 DNA reads as TGTGCCAGCAGCTTAGACCTAGCGGGGGGGCAGGGCCCCAGAGAGACCCAGTACTTC. Together with reference TRBV11-2 and TRBJ2-5, the CDR3 gives the full variable domain: EAGVAQSPRYKIIEKRQSVAFWCNPISGHATLYWYQQILGQGPKLLIQFQNNGVVDDSQLPKDRFSAERLKGVDSTLKIQPAKLEDSAVYLCASSLDLAGGQGPRETQYFGPGTRLLVL.